This is a list of T cell receptor beta chains from one sample in a study of Graves' ophthalmopathy and Graves' hyperthyroidism. Each CDR3 protein is one row after TCRdb ran MiXCR on the multiplex PCR reads. The repertoire has about 210,000 distinct CDR3 sequences, around 28% of them found once; the top ten carry approximately 8.6%. Sequenced: peripheral blood. The receptors were sampled from a man in his fifties or sixties with Graves' ophthalmopathy. Both conserved end residues are part of each CDR3. A D gene is named only where the DNA matches it firmly. The size of a clone is reported for some rows only, either as once, few or many, or as a class for expanded clones.

V	size	J	D	CDR3	DNA
TRBV6-2/TRBV6-3	many	TRBJ2-5	.	CASSSRRDFDAQETQYF	TGTGCCAGCAGTTCCAGACGGGACTTCGATGCCCAAGAGACCCAGTACTTC
TRBV4-1	.	TRBJ1-1	TRBD1	CASSHRTGNTEAFF	TGCGCCAGCAGCCACAGGACAGGGAACACTGAAGCTTTCTTT
TRBV6-2/TRBV6-3	many	TRBJ2-7	TRBD1	CASSPSRQGGNYEQYF	TGTGCCAGCAGTCCCTCCCGACAGGGGGGGAACTACGAGCAGTACTTC
TRBV20-1	many	TRBJ1-3	.	CSASGPLTLRNTIYF	TGCAGTGCTAGCGGACCCCTAACTCTGAGAAACACCATATATTTT
TRBV28	many	TRBJ1-2	.	CASSSPAEYGYTF	TGTGCCAGCAGTTCTCCCGCAGAGTATGGCTACACCTTC
TRBV2	many	TRBJ1-5	.	CASSRQPYSNQPQHF	TGTGCCAGCAGTCGACAGCCATATAGCAATCAGCCCCAGCATTTT
TRBV4-1	many	TRBJ2-5	TRBD2	CASSLPGLAGAETQYF	TGCGCCAGCAGCCTGCCGGGACTAGCGGGAGCAGAGACCCAGTACTTC
TRBV7-9	many	TRBJ2-2	.	CASSQARRELFF	TGTGCCAGCAGCCAAGCTCGGAGGGAGCTGTTTTTT
TRBV13	many	TRBJ1-6	.	CASSRGGSPLHF	TGTGCCAGCAGCCGCGGGGGATCACCCCTCCACTTT
TRBV14	many	TRBJ2-7	.	CASSQEPFTEQYF	TGTGCCAGCAGCCAAGAGCCGTTTACTGAGCAGTACTTC
TRBV12-3/TRBV12-4	many	TRBJ1-5	.	CASSLGQYGNQPQHF	TGTGCCAGCAGTTTAGGACAATACGGCAATCAGCCCCAGCATTTT
TRBV24-1	.	TRBJ1-2	.	CATSEGTYGYTF	TGTGCCACCAGTGAAGGGACCTATGGCTACACCTTC
TRBV27	many	TRBJ2-5	TRBD2	CASSTTSGNQETQYF	TGTGCCAGCAGTACGACTAGCGGGAACCAAGAGACCCAGTACTTC
TRBV19	many	TRBJ1-1	.	CASSIGVQANTEAFF	TGTGCCAGTAGTATAGGAGTACAGGCTAACACTGAAGCTTTCTTT
TRBV7-3	few	TRBJ1-2	.	CASSLTAGSNYGYTF	TGTGCCAGCAGCTTAACGGCGGGATCCAACTATGGCTACACCTTC
TRBV12-3/TRBV12-4	.	TRBJ2-7	.	CASSLRQEWKYF	TGTGCCAGCAGTTTGCGGCAGGAATGGAAGTACTTC
TRBV6-1	.	TRBJ2-5	TRBD1	CASSPRQGKETQYF	TGTGCCAGCAGTCCGCGACAGGGGAAAGAGACCCAGTACTTC
TRBV12-3/TRBV12-4	.	TRBJ2-7	.	CASRGSDPSYEQYF	TGTGCCAGCAGGGGAAGCGATCCCTCCTACGAGCAGTACTTC
TRBV6-5	many	TRBJ1-2	.	CASSYSSQGNYGYTF	TGTGCCAGCAGTTACTCGTCCCAGGGGAACTATGGCTACACCTTC
TRBV6-1	.	TRBJ1-1	.	CASGWRRLNTEAFF	TGTGCCAGCGGGTGGCGGCGACTAAACACTGAAGCTTTCTTT
TRBV6-1	many	TRBJ2-2	.	CASSDIAGTLSGELFF	TGTGCCAGCAGTGATATCGCAGGGACCCTCTCCGGGGAGCTGTTTTTT
TRBV6-2/TRBV6-3	many	TRBJ2-7	.	CASSYNGAYEQYF	TGTGCCAGCAGTTACAACGGCGCCTACGAGCAGTACTTC
TRBV12-3/TRBV12-4	.	TRBJ2-7	TRBD1	CASSWGTGTYEQYF	TGTGCCAGCAGTTGGGGGACAGGGACGTACGAGCAGTACTTC
TRBV20-1	.	TRBJ2-7	TRBD2	CSARWREHYEQYF	TGCAGTGCTAGGTGGCGGGAGCACTACGAGCAGTACTTC
TRBV12-3/TRBV12-4	.	TRBJ1-1	TRBD1	CASSPGQGTNTEAFF	TGTGCCAGCAGCCCGGGACAGGGGACGAACACTGAAGCTTTCTTT
TRBV6-2/TRBV6-3	many	TRBJ2-2	.	CASSAGLAGELFF	TGTGCCAGCAGCGCAGGGTTGGCCGGGGAGCTGTTTTTT
TRBV27	many	TRBJ2-2	TRBD2	CASSLLLAGGTGELFF	TGTGCCAGCAGTTTACTACTAGCGGGAGGGACCGGGGAGCTGTTTTTT
TRBV12-3/TRBV12-4	.	TRBJ2-7	TRBD2	CASSNGTTYEQYF	TGTGCCAGCAGTAATGGGACTACCTACGAGCAGTACTTC
TRBV24-1	.	TRBJ2-2	.	CATSEPANTGELFF	TGTGCCACCAGTGAGCCAGCGAACACCGGGGAGCTGTTTTTT
TRBV28	.	TRBJ2-5	TRBD1	CASTRDSGWETQYF	TGTGCCAGCACCCGGGACAGTGGGTGGGAGACCCAGTACTTC
TRBV12-3/TRBV12-4	many	TRBJ2-7	.	CASGETGFDEQYF	TGTGCCAGTGGAGAAACAGGGTTCGACGAGCAGTACTTC
TRBV28	many	TRBJ2-5	TRBD2	CASSYQSGRAETQYF	TGTGCCAGCAGTTATCAAAGCGGGAGGGCCGAGACCCAGTACTTC
TRBV6-2/TRBV6-3	few	TRBJ2-7	.	CASSYSSRGSSYEQYF	TGTGCCAGCAGTTACTCGAGTCGCGGTAGCTCCTACGAGCAGTACTTC
TRBV7-2	many	TRBJ2-7	TRBD2	CASSPRLAGGTVTYEQYF	TGTGCCAGCAGCCCAAGACTAGCGGGAGGGACCGTTACCTACGAGCAGTACTTC
TRBV29-1	.	TRBJ2-7	.	CSVTGRGSSYEQYF	TGCAGCGTCACCGGGAGAGGGAGCTCCTACGAGCAGTACTTC
TRBV30	.	TRBJ2-3	TRBD2	CAIILAGGTDTQYF	TGTGCCATCATCTTAGCGGGGGGCACAGATACGCAGTATTTT
TRBV6-5	many	TRBJ2-2	TRBD2	CASSRPLSYSGRASTGELFF	TGTGCCAGCAGTCGGCCTCTCTCATATAGCGGGAGGGCCTCCACCGGGGAGCTGTTTTTT
TRBV12-3/TRBV12-4	many	TRBJ2-2	TRBD1	CASSPTDRGTGELFF	TGTGCCAGCAGTCCAACAGACAGGGGTACCGGGGAGCTGTTTTTT
TRBV6-1	few	TRBJ1-1	TRBD1	CASRLQGVMNTEAFF	TGTGCCAGCAGGCTCCAGGGGGTCATGAACACTGAAGCTTTCTTT
TRBV29-1	many	TRBJ2-7	TRBD2	CSAVSGQGLAGELVQYF	TGCAGCGCCGTTTCCGGACAGGGACTAGCGGGAGAGCTGGTGCAGTACTTC
TRBV11-2	.	TRBJ1-1	.	CASSLRGDEAFF	TGTGCCAGCAGCCTTCGGGGGGACGAAGCTTTCTTT
TRBV7-9	.	TRBJ2-5	TRBD1	CASSRQGSKETQYF	TGTGCCAGCAGCCGACAGGGTTCGAAAGAGACCCAGTACTTC
TRBV10-3	many	TRBJ1-2	TRBD1	CAISELPGQGASGYTF	TGTGCCATCAGTGAGCTCCCGGGACAGGGGGCTAGTGGCTACACCTTC
TRBV7-2	many	TRBJ1-2	.	CASSLVGTGYGYTF	TGTGCCAGCAGCTTAGTCGGGACTGGCTATGGCTACACCTTC
TRBV10-3	many	TRBJ2-2	.	CAISESMTGELFF	TGTGCCATCAGTGAGTCGATGACCGGGGAGCTGTTTTTT
TRBV20-1	.	TRBJ1-1	.	CSADRQPNTEAFF	TGCAGTGCAGATAGACAGCCGAACACTGAAGCTTTCTTT
TRBV28	.	TRBJ1-1	.	CASSLRGRAAFF	TGTGCCAGCAGTCTCCGGGGCAGGGCTGCTTTCTTT
TRBV27	many	TRBJ2-4	.	CASSLTRLLAKNIQYF	TGTGCCAGCAGCCTTACGAGACTTTTAGCCAAAAACATTCAGTACTTC
TRBV24-1	.	TRBJ2-5	TRBD2	CATSDRTSGFPQQYF	TGTGCCACCAGTGACCGGACTAGCGGGTTTCCCCAACAGTACTTC
TRBV28	once	TRBJ2-7	.	CASSPVGRGSYEQYF	TGTGCCAGCAGTCCCGTCGGCAGGGGCTCCTACGAGCAGTACTTC
TRBV9	many	TRBJ2-7	TRBD2	CASSAASGRDEQYF	TGTGCCAGCAGCGCAGCTAGCGGGAGGGACGAGCAGTACTTC
TRBV11-1	.	TRBJ2-3	.	CASSLESGSTDTQYF	TGTGCCAGCAGCTTAGAATCAGGGAGCACAGATACGCAGTATTTT
TRBV28	many	TRBJ2-5	.	CASSWTPPEGQYF	TGTGCCAGCAGTTGGACTCCACCTGAGGGCCAGTACTTC
TRBV28	.	TRBJ1-5	.	CASSLWGGNSNQPQHF	TGTGCCAGCAGTTTATGGGGCGGAAATAGCAATCAGCCCCAGCATTTT
TRBV9	many	TRBJ2-5	.	CASSPSGATPQETQYF	TGTGCCAGCAGCCCCTCGGGGGCGACCCCACAAGAGACCCAGTACTTC
TRBV20-1	many	TRBJ2-7	.	CSASGAAWDEQYF	TGCAGTGCTAGTGGAGCAGCCTGGGACGAGCAGTACTTC
TRBV7-9	.	TRBJ2-7	.	CASSLSAQTSYEQYF	TGTGCCAGCAGCTTATCTGCACAAACCTCCTACGAGCAGTACTTC
TRBV24-1	many	TRBJ2-7	TRBD1	CATSSWDRAYEQYF	TGTGCCACCAGCTCCTGGGACAGGGCCTACGAGCAGTACTTC